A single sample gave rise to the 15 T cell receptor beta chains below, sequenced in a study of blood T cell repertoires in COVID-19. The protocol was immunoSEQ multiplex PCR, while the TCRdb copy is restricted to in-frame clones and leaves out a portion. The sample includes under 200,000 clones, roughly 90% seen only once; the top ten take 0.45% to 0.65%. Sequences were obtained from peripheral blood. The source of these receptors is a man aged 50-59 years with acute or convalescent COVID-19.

The DNA of the CDR3 is TGTGCCAGCAGCGATTTACAGAGCTCTGGAAACACCATATATTTT. It codes for CASSDLQSSGNTIYF. This chain uses TRBV9 with TRBJ1-3; unclear D gene. The CDR3 spans 15 residues. From germline, CDR1 is SGDLS and CDR2 YYNGEE. V was pared by 3 bases and J by 0 bases, with 10 bases between. The complete variable domain, with remaining parts taken from reference TRBV9 and TRBJ1-3, reads DSGVTQTPKHLITATGQRVTLRCSPRSGDLSVYWYQQSLDQGLQFLIQYYNGEERAKGNILERFSAQQFPDLHSELNLSSLELGDSALYFCASSDLQSSGNTIYFGEGSWLTVV.

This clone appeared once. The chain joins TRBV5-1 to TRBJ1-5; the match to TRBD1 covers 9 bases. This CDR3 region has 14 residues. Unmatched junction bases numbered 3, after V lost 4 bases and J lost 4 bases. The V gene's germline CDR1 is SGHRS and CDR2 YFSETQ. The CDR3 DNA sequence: TGCGCCAGCAGCCTGGGGACAGGGAATCAGCCCCAGCATTTT. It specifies CASSLGTGNQPQHF. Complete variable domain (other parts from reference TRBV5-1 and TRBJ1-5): KAGVTQTPRYLIKTRGQQVTLSCSPISGHRSVSWYQQTPGQGLQFLFEYFSETQRNKGNFPGRFSGRQFSNSRSEMNVSTLELGDSALYLCASSLGTGNQPQHFGDGTRLSIL.

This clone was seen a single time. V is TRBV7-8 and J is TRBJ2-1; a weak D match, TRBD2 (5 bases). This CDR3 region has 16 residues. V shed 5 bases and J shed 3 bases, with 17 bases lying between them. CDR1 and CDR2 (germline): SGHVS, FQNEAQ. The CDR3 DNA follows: TGTGCCAGCAGCCCAACATTCGGACTGGTCTACAATGAGCAGTTCTTC. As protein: CASSPTFGLVYNEQFF. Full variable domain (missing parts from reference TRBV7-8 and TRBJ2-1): GAGVSQSPRYKVAKRGQDVALRCDPISGHVSLFWYQQALGQGPEFLTYFQNEAQLDKSGLPSDRFFAERPEGSVSTLKIQRTQQEDSAVYLCASSPTFGLVYNEQFFGPGTRLTVL.

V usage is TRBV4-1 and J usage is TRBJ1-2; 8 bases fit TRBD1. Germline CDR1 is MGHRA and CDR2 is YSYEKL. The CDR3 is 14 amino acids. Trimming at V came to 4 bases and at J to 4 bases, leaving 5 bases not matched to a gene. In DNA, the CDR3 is TGCGCCAGCAGCCCGGACAGGGCAGGCTATGGCTACACCTTC. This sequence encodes CASSPDRAGYGYTF.

The CDR3 protein is CASSMGLAGVSNTGELFF. The CDR3 nucleotides read TGTGCCAGCAGCATGGGACTAGCGGGAGTATCGAACACCGGGGAGCTGTTTTTT. The V and J genes are TRBV7-2 and TRBJ2-2; 14 bases map to TRBD2. The V gene's germline CDR1 is SGHTA and CDR2 FQGNSA. V shed 5 bases and J 0 bases; nucleotides not matched to a gene: 5. The CDR3 runs to 18 residues.

The CDR3: CASSPAGEGGYTF. CDR3 nucleotides: TGTGCCAGCAGCCCAGCTGGGGAGGGAGGCTACACCTTC. The rearrangement links TRBV7-8 to TRBJ1-2; D is unresolved. This CDR3 has 13 amino acids. In germline, CDR1 is SGHVS, CDR2 FQNEAQ. The V gene lost 5 bases and the J gene lost 8 bases, with 15 bases spanning the gap.

The CDR3 bases are TGTGCCAGCAGCCCCCTTGGGGGCGGTTTCTATTTCTATGGCTACACCTTC. Residues: CASSPLGGGFYFYGYTF. V gene TRBV7-9 combines with J gene TRBJ1-2, with D perhaps matching TRBD1 (6 bases). The CDR3 has 17 residues. The germline V and J ends were trimmed by 5 bases and 4 bases, with 23 bases remaining between them. Germline V gene data show CDR1 as SEHNR and CDR2 as FQNEAQ (reference sequence).

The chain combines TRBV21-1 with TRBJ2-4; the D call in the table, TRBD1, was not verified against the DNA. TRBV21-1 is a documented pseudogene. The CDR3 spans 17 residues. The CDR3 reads CASSKGGQEKAKNIQYF. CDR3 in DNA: TGTGCCAGCAGCAAAGGGGGGCAGGAGAAAGCCAAAAACATTCAGTACTTC.

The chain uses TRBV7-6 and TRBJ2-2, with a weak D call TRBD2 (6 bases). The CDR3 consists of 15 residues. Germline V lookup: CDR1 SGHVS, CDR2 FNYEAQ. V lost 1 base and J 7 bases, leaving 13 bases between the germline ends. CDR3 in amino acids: CASSLEAGRIGELFF. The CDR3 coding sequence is TGTGCCAGCAGCTTAGAGGCGGGGCGGATCGGGGAGCTGTTTTTT.

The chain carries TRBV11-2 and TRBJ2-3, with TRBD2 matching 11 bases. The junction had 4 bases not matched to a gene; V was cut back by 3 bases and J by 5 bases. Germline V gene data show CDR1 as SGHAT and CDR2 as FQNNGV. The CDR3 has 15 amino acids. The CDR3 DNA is TGTGCCAGCAGCTTTAGCGGGGGGGGGAGAGATACGCAGTATTTT. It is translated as CASSFSGGGRDTQYF.

The chain's CDR3 is CATTRRSHQPQHF. The CDR3 coding sequence is TGTGCCACCACCCGGCGGAGCCATCAGCCCCAGCATTTT. This chain links TRBV15 with TRBJ1-5, with unresolved D. V was clipped by 7 bases and J by 5 bases, with 12 bases between them. The CDR3 is made up of 13 amino acids. Germline values: CDR1 LNHNV, CDR2 YYDKDF (reference sequence). The full variable domain, rest sourced from reference TRBV15 and TRBJ1-5, is DAMVIQNPRYQVTQFGKPVTLSCSQTLNHNVMYWYQQKSSQAPKLLFHYYDKDFNNEADTPDNFQSRRPNTSFCFLDIRSPGLGDTAMYLCATTRRSHQPQHFGDGTRLSIL.

This CDR3 reads CASSLQGTNTEAFF. The CDR3, as DNA: TGTGCCAGCAGCTTACAGGGGACGAACACTGAAGCTTTCTTT. V gene TRBV7-3 combines with J gene TRBJ1-1; tentative D call: TRBD1 (6 bases). Deletions cut 2 bases from V and 1 base from J, with 8 bases between. From germline, CDR1 is SGHTA and CDR2 FQGTGA. This CDR3 has 14 residues.

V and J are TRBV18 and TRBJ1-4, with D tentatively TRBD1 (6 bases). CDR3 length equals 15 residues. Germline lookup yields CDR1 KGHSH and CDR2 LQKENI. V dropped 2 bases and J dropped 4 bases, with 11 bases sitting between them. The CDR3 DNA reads TGTGCCAGCTCACCAGAGGGACATATTAATGAAAAACTGTTTTTT. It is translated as CASSPEGHINEKLFF.

DNA for the CDR3: TGTGCCAGCAGTTTTTACAGGGCCACTGAAGCTTTCTTT. Translating it yields CASSFYRATEAFF. V and J are TRBV28 and TRBJ1-1; TRBD1 might be the D (6 bases). Trimming took 3 bases from V and 4 from J, leaving 9 bases between them. Germline loops: CDR1 MDHEN, CDR2 SYDVKM. This CDR3 has 13 amino acids.

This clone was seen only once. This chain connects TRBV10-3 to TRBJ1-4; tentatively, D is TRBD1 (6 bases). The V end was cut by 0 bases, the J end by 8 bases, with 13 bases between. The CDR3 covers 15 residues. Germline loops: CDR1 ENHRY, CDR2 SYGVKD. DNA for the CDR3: TGTGCCATCAGTGAGTCGGGGGGGCTGTACGAAAAACTGTTTTTT. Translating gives CAISESGGLYEKLFF.